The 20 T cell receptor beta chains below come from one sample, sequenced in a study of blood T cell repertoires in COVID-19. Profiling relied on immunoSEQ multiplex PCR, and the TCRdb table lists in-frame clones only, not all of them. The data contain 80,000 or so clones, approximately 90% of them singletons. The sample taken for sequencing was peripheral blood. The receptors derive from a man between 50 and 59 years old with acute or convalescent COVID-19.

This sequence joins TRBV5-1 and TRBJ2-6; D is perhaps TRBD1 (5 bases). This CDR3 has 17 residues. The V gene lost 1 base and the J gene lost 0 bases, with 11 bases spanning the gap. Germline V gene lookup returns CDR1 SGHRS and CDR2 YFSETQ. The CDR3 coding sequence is TGCGCCAGCAGCTTGTCAGGGTCTTCCTCTGGGGCCAACGTCCTGACTTTC. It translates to CASSLSGSSSGANVLTF.

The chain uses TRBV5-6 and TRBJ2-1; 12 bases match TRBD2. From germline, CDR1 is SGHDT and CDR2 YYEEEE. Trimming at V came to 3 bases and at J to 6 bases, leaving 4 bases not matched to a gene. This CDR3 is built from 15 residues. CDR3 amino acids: CASSSLAGGGNEQFF. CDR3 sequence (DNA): TGTGCCAGCAGCTCCCTAGCGGGGGGGGGCAATGAGCAGTTCTTC.

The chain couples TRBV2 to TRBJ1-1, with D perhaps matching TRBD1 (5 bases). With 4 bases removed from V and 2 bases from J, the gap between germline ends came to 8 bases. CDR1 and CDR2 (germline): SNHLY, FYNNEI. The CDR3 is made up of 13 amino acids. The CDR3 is CASSARDNTEAFF. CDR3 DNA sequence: TGTGCCAGCAGTGCCAGGGATAACACTGAAGCTTTCTTT. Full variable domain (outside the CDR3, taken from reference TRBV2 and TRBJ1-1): EPEVTQTPSHQVTQMGQEVILRCVPISNHLYFYWYRQILGQKVEFLVSFYNNEISEKSEIFDDQFSVERPDGSNFTLKIRSTKLEDSAMYFCASSARDNTEAFFGQGTRLTVV.

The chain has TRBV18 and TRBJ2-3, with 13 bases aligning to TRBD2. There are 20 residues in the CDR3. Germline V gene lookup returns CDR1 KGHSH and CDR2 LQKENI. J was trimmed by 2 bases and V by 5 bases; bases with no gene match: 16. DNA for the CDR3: TGTGCCAGCTCATCTACCGGGACTAGCGGGGCGGACACGACCACAGATACGCAGTATTTT. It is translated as CASSSTGTSGADTTTDTQYF.

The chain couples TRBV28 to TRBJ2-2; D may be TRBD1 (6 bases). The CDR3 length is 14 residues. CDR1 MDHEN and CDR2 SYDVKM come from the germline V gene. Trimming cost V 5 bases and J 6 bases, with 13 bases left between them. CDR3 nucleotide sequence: TGTGCCAGCAGTCTACAGGGTAGCGCCGGGGAGCTGTTTTTT. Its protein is CASSLQGSAGELFF.

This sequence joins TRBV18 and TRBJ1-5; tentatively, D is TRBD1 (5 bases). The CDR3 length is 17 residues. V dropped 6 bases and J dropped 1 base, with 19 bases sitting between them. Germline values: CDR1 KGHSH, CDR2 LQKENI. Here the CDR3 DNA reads TGTGCCAGCTCTCTCACAAGCGGGGGGGGAAGCAATCAGCCCCAGCATTTT. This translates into CASSLTSGGGSNQPQHF. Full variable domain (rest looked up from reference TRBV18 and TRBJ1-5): NAGVMQNPRHLVRRRGQEARLRCSPMKGHSHVYWYRQLPEEGLKFMVYLQKENIIDESGMPKERFSAEFPKEGPSILRIQQVVRGDSAAYFCASSLTSGGGSNQPQHFGDGTRLSIL.

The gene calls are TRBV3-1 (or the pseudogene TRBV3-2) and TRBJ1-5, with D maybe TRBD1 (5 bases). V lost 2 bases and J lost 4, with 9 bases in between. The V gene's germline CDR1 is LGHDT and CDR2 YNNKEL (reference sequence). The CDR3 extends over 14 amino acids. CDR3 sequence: CASSQQGMNQPQHF. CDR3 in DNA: TGTGCCAGCAGCCAACAGGGAATGAATCAGCCCCAGCATTTT.

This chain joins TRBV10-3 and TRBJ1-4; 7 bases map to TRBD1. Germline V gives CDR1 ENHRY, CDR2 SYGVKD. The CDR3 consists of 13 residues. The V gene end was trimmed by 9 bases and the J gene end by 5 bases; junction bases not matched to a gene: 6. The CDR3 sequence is CAIRQGENEKLFF. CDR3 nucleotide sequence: TGTGCCATTCGTCAGGGGGAGAATGAAAAACTGTTTTTT.

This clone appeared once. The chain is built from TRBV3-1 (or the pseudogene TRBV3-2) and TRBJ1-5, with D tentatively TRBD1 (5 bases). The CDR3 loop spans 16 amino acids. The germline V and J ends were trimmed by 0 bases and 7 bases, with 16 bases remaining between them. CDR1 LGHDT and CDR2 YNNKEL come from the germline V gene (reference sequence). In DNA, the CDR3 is TGTGCCAGCAGCCAAGATTCAGGGCACAGGAAACAGCCCCAGCATTTT. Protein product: CASSQDSGHRKQPQHF.

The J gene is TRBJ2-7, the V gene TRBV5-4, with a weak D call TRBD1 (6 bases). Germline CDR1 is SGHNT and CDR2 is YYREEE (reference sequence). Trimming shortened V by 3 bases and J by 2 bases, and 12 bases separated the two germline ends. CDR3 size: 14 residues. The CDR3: CASSSRDKPYEQYF. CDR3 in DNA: TGTGCCAGCAGCTCCCGGGACAAGCCCTACGAGCAGTACTTC.

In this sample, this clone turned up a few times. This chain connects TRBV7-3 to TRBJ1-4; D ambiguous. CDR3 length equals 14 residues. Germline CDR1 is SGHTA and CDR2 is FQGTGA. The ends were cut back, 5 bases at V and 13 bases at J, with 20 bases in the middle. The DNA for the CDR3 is TGTGCCAGCAGCCTTTTCATAGGCGCGGGGAGACTGTTTTTT. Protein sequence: CASSLFIGAGRLFF.

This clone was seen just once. The CDR3 DNA reads TGTGCCAGCAGCTTAGGAGGGATCTCTGGAAACACCATATATTTT. Its protein is CASSLGGISGNTIYF. J is TRBJ1-3 and V is TRBV7-9; unclear D gene. Germline V gene sequence: CDR1 SEHNR, CDR2 FQNEAQ (reference sequence). This CDR3 is built from 15 residues. V was cut by 1 base and J by 0 bases, with 7 bases left in between.

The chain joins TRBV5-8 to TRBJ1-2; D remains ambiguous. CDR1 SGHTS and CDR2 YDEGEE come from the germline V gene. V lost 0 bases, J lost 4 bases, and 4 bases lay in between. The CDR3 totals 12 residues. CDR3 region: CASSLASYGYTF. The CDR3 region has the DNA TGTGCCAGCAGCTTGGCGAGCTATGGCTACACCTTC.

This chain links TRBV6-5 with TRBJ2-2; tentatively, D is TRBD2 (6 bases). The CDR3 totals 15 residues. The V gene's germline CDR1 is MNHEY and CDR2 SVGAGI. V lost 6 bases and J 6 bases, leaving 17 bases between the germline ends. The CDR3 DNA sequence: TGTGCCAGCAGACCCACCGGGACTTCGGCCGGGGAGCTGTTTTTT. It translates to CASRPTGTSAGELFF.

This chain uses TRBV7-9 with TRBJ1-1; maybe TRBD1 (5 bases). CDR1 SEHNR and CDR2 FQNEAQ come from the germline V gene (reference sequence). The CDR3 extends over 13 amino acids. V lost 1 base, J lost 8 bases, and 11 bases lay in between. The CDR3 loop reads CASSLGGREEAFF. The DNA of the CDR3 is TGTGCCAGCAGCTTAGGGGGCAGAGAAGAAGCTTTCTTT.

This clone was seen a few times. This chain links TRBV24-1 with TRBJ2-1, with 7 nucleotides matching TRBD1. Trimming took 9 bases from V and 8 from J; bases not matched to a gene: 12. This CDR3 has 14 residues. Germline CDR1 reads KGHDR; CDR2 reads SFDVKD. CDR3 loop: CATGRDRGGHEQFF. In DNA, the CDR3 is TGTGCCACCGGAAGGGACAGAGGAGGTCATGAGCAGTTCTTC.

CDR3 coding DNA: TGTGCCAGCAGTCGGGACAGCTACGAGCAGTACGTC. It encodes CASSRDSYEQYV. This rearrangement joins TRBV2 to TRBJ2-7, with TRBD1 matching 7 bases. Germline V gene sequence: CDR1 SNHLY, CDR2 FYNNEI. J lost 3 bases, V lost 5 bases, and 1 base had no gene match. This CDR3 spans 12 amino acids.

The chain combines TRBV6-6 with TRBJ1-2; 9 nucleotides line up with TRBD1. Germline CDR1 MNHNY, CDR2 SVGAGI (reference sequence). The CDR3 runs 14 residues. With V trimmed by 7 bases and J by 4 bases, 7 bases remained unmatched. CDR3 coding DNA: TGTGCCAGCACTAGGGGACAGGGTTCCTATGGCTACACCTTC. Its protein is CASTRGQGSYGYTF.

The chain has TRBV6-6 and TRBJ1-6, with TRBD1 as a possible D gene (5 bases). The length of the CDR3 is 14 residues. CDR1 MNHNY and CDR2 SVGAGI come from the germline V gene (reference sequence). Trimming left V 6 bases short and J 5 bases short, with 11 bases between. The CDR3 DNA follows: TGTGCCAGCAGGGACCCGGGGGATAATTCACCCCTCCACTTT. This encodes CASRDPGDNSPLHF.

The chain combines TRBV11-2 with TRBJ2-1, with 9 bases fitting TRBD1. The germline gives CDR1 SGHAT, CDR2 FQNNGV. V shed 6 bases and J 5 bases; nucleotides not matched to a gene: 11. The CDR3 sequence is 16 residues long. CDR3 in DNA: TGTGCCAGCAGTTCACTTTTGGGACAGGGCCACAATGAGCAGTTCTTC. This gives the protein CASSSLLGQGHNEQFF.